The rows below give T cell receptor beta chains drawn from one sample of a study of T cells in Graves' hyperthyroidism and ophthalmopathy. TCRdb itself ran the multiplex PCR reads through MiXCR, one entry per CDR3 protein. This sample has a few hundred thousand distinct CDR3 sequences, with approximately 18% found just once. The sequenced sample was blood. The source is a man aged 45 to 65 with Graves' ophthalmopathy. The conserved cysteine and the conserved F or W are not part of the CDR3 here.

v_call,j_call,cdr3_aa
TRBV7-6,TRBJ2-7,ASSPLPQQGGRSADEQY
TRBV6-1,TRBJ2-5,ASSKMTSGSKTQY
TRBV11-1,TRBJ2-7,ASSFGTSGRGEQY
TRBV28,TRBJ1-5,ASSSPTGLNQPQH
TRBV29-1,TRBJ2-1,SVEVAHHRGSEQF
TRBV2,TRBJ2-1,ASRALAGAYNEQF
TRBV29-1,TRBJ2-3,SVGRDNTDTQY
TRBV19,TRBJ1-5,ASSTTRAQH
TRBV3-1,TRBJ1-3,ASSLRNRDSGNTIY
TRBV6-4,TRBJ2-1,ASSPSGGHNEQF
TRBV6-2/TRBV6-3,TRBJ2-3,ASIRAGGPNTQY
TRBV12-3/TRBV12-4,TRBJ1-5,ASSFQGSNQPQH
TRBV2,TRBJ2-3,ASTRDTDTQY